This record covers a single TCR beta chain. This entry comes from a study of T cell repertoires in ileal Crohn's disease. Sample time point: proximal margin of the surgical specimen (macroscopically non-inflamed). Looked up from germline, CDR1 is SGHVS and CDR2 is FQNEAQ. The junction had 3 bases not matched to a gene; V was cut back by 3 bases and J by 11 bases. The CDR3 is made up of 12 amino acids. Produced via immunoSEQ multiplex PCR; TCRdb's table is partial and in-frame only. Here the sample spans 2,900 or so clones, roughly three quarters being singletons. The rearrangement joins TRBV7-8 to TRBJ1-1; 10 bases are shared with TRBD1. This TCR derives from an adult with Crohn's disease. The sample was ileal tissue. The CDR3 DNA follows: TGTGCCAGCAGCTTCCCGGACAGGGGGGCTTTCTTT. This codes for CASSFPDRGAFF. The full variable domain, completed using reference TRBV7-8 and TRBJ1-1, is GAGVSQSPRYKVAKRGQDVALRCDPISGHVSLFWYQQALGQGPEFLTYFQNEAQLDKSGLPSDRFFAERPEGSVSTLKIQRTQQEDSAVYLCASSFPDRGAFFGQGTRLTVV.